A single sample is the source of the 25 T cell receptor beta chains below, sequenced in a study of T-cell reconstitution after alpha-beta-depleted transplantation in children. It was with unique molecular identifiers that the TCRbeta library was prepared. TCRdb passed the PCR reads through MiXCR, listing each CDR3 protein once. The sample contains 200,000 to 250,000 distinct CDR3 sequences, approximately 10% of which appear only once. Sequencing was performed on PBMCs, taken before TCRalphabeta/CD19-depleted stem cell transplant. The source of these receptors is a child in the first two years of life with acute myeloid leukemia, due to receive a stem cell transplant.

At least ten counts were recorded for this clonotype. This chain links TRBV5-1 with TRBJ2-7; TRBD1 matches at 10 bases. Looked up from germline, CDR1 is SGHRS and CDR2 is YFSETQ. There are 13 residues in the CDR3. With 4 bases clipped from V and 2 bases from J, the junction kept 0 bases outside the gene matches. DNA of the CDR3: TGCGCCAGCAGCGGGACAGGGGCCTACGAGCAGTACTTC. Protein product: CASSGTGAYEQYF.

This clonotype occurred a few times. The V gene is TRBV5-1, the J gene TRBJ1-4; unclear D gene. Germline loops: CDR1 SGHRS, CDR2 YFSETQ. CDR3 size: 17 residues. V dropped 0 bases and J dropped 0 bases, with 12 bases sitting between them. CDR3 in amino acids: CASSLVPGASTNEKLFF. CDR3 in DNA: TGCGCCAGCAGCTTGGTCCCAGGAGCGTCAACTAATGAAAAACTGTTTTTT.

V gene TRBV5-1 combines with J gene TRBJ2-2; D not certain. V gave up 0 bases and J gave up 1 base, with 13 bases separating them. The CDR3 contains 17 residues. The germline V gene encodes CDR1 SGHRS and CDR2 YFSETQ. The CDR3 coding sequence is TGCGCCAGCAGCTTGGTCCCAGGTCCAGTGAACACCGGGGAGCTGTTTTTT. It is translated as CASSLVPGPVNTGELFF. Using reference TRBV5-1 and TRBJ2-2 for the parts outside the CDR3, the full variable domain is KAGVTQTPRYLIKTRGQQVTLSCSPISGHRSVSWYQQTPGQGLQFLFEYFSETQRNKGNFPGRFSGRQFSNSRSEMNVSTLELGDSALYLCASSLVPGPVNTGELFFGEGSRLTVL.

This clonotype was observed at least ten times. The chain recombines TRBV28 with TRBJ1-1, with D unclear. CDR3 length: 14 residues. Between the trimmed V and J ends, which lost 3 bases and 1 base, there was a span of 9 bases. Germline V CDR1 and CDR2: MDHEN, SYDVKM. For the CDR3, the DNA is TGTGCCAGCAGTTTCGGGTCATGGAACACTGAAGCTTTCTTT. Protein product: CASSFGSWNTEAFF.

This clonotype was counted at least ten times. CDR3 region: CAGRGLAADTQYF. The CDR3, as DNA: TGTGCCGGCCGGGGACTAGCCGCAGATACGCAGTATTTT. V is TRBV28 and J is TRBJ2-3, with 9 bases identical to TRBD2. CDR3 size: 13 residues. Germline CDR1 and CDR2: MDHEN and SYDVKM. V dropped 11 bases and J dropped 4; count of bases not matched to a gene: 7. Together with reference TRBV28 and TRBJ2-3, the CDR3 gives the full variable domain: DVKVTQSSRYLVKRTGEKVFLECVQDMDHENMFWYRQDPGLGLRLIYFSYDVKMKEKGDIPEGYSVSREKKERFSLILESASTNQTSMYLCAGRGLAADTQYFGPGTRLTVL.

This clonotype turned up a few times. A much larger clone lies one base from this, so it may be a read error. This chain uses TRBV10-3 with TRBJ1-2; 9 bases map to TRBD1. Germline V gene lookup returns CDR1 ENHRY and CDR2 SYGVKD. The V and J ends lost 10 bases and 12 bases, in that order; junction bases with no gene match: 15. The CDR3 covers 13 residues. CDR3 bases: TGTGCCACCCAGGAGGGACAGGGTAGGGGCGACACCTTC. Translating it yields CATQEGQGRGDTF.

As to this clonotype: A single base separates this from a much larger clone, so it may be a read error. The gene calls are TRBV12-3 or TRBV12-4 and TRBJ1-5; D is unclear. The CDR3 contains 18 residues. The CDR3 DNA reads TGTGCCATCAGTTTTCTCCTCGCTCGCCCTCAATCGAATCAGCCCCAGCATTTT. Translating it yields CAISFLLARPQSNQPQHF.

The chain has TRBV20-1 and TRBJ2-3, with 14 bases that match TRBD2. J was trimmed by 4 bases and V by 1 base; bases with no gene match: 1. CDR1 DFQATT and CDR2 SNEGSKA come from the germline V gene (reference sequence). The CDR3 consists of 15 residues. CDR3 DNA: TGCAGTGCTAGAGGACTAGCGGGAGGGCCAGATACGCAGTATTTT. Translating it yields CSARGLAGGPDTQYF.

This clonotype was counted ten times or more. The chain carries TRBV10-3 and TRBJ2-7, with a tentative D call TRBD2 (6 bases). Germline V gene data show CDR1 as ENHRY and CDR2 as SYGVKD. V was shortened by 2 bases and J by 0 bases, with 8 bases between the two germline ends. CDR3 length equals 14 residues. The CDR3 region is CAISEGTGSYEQYF. The CDR3 coding sequence is TGTGCCATCAGTGAGGGGACTGGCTCCTACGAGCAGTACTTC.

This clonotype was counted many times. The chain has TRBV6-2 or TRBV6-3 and TRBJ1-2, with TRBD1 identical over 7 bases. Germline trimming cut 7 bases from V and 2 bases from J; bases unmatched to any gene: 4. The CDR3 sequence is 13 residues long. Looked up from germline, CDR1 is MNHEY and CDR2 is SVGEGT. CDR3 protein: CASTTDRNYGYTF. CDR3 sequence (DNA): TGTGCCAGCACCACGGACAGGAACTATGGCTACACCTTC.

This clonotype appeared a single time. A read error may explain this, as a much larger clone is one base away. The V and J genes are TRBV30 and TRBJ1-2, with D perhaps TRBD1 (5 bases). Germline V gives CDR1 GTSNPN, CDR2 SVGIG (reference sequence). The CDR3 loop spans 12 amino acids. The CDR3 sequence: CAWTWGTYGYSF. DNA of the CDR3: TGTGCCTGGACCTGGGGGACCTATGGCTACTCCTTC.

This clonotype was seen ten or more times. V gene TRBV6-5 combines with J gene TRBJ2-4; 8 nucleotides agree with TRBD2. Trimming cost V 2 bases and J 8 bases; bases outside gene matches: 5. Germline CDR1 reads MNHEY; CDR2 reads SVGAGI. This CDR3 has 14 residues. CDR3: CASSYPGRDHIQYF. The CDR3 region has the DNA TGTGCCAGCAGTTACCCCGGGAGGGATCACATTCAGTACTTC.

The V and J genes are TRBV7-2 and TRBJ1-2; D might be TRBD1 (6 bases). CDR3 size: 16 residues. Trimming removed 2 bases at V and 4 bases at J, with 17 bases between. CDR1 SGHTA and CDR2 FQGNSA come from the germline V gene. The CDR3 sequence is CASSLMTQGLTYGYTF. The DNA of the CDR3 is TGTGCCAGCAGCTTAATGACGCAGGGGCTCACCTATGGCTACACCTTC. Supplemented by reference TRBV7-2 and TRBJ1-2, the full variable domain reads GAGVSQSPSNKVTEKGKDVELRCDPISGHTALYWYRQSLGQGLEFLIYFQGNSAPDKSGLPSDRFSAERTGGSVSTLTIQRTQQEDSAVYLCASSLMTQGLTYGYTFGSGTRLTVV.

In the case of this clonotype: A much larger clone lies a single base off, so this may be a read error. The conserved phenylalanine or tryptophan normally closing the CDR3 is absent here, so this likely arose from a read error. V and J are TRBV5-1 and TRBJ2-1; TRBD2 agrees at 8 bases. Unmatched junction bases numbered 6, after V lost 4 bases and J lost 6 bases. This CDR3 comprises 14 residues. Germline CDR1 SGHRS, CDR2 YFSETQ. CDR3 protein: CASSGTRASNEQFL. CDR3 bases: TGCGCCAGCAGCGGGACTAGGGCCTCCAATGAGCAGTTCTTG.

The chain combines TRBV11-2 with TRBJ1-1; D is ambiguous. V lost 1 base and J 3 bases, leaving 15 bases between the germline ends. The CDR3 extends over 16 amino acids. Germline-derived CDR1 and CDR2 are SGHAT and FQNNGV. The CDR3: CASSLAATLGHTEAFF. Here the CDR3 DNA reads TGTGCCAGCAGCTTAGCTGCAACCCTTGGGCACACTGAAGCTTTCTTT.

V gene TRBV29-1 combines with J gene TRBJ1-1; D uncertain. The CDR3 spans 10 residues. Germline CDR1 and CDR2: SQVTM and ANQGSEA. V was shortened by 4 bases and J by 8 bases, with 8 bases between the two germline ends. The DNA for the CDR3 is TGCAGCGTTGGGGGTATGGAAGCTTTCTTT. Protein sequence: CSVGGMEAFF. The variable domain in full, with the rest retrieved from reference TRBV29-1 and TRBJ1-1, is SAVISQKPSRDICQRGTSLTIQCQVDSQVTMMFWYRQQPGQSLTLIATANQGSEATYESGFVIDKFPISRPNLTFSTLTVSNMSPEDSSIYLCSVGGMEAFFGQGTRLTVV.

This clonotype was picked up many times. The V gene is TRBV5-1, the J gene TRBJ1-1; no reliable D call. CDR3 length equals 13 residues. Germline values: CDR1 SGHRS, CDR2 YFSETQ. With 2 bases removed from V and 1 base from J, the gap between germline ends came to 6 bases. The CDR3 protein is CASSFQQNTEAFF. As DNA, the CDR3 is TGCGCCAGCAGCTTCCAGCAGAACACTGAAGCTTTCTTT.

This clonotype was picked up many times. This chain links TRBV15 with TRBJ2-3; possibly TRBD2 for D (5 bases). Germline V gene lookup returns CDR1 LNHNV and CDR2 YYDKDF (reference sequence). Trimming removed 3 bases from V and 5 bases from J, with 9 bases in between. The CDR3 sequence is 13 residues long. CDR3 sequence (DNA): TGTGCCACCAGCAGGCGGGCCCTAGATACGCAGTATTTT. Residues: CATSRRALDTQYF.

This clonotype has a count of ten or more. The DNA for the CDR3 is TGCGCCAGCAGCTGGACAAAAACCGGGGACTATGCCTACGAGCAGTACTTC. Translated, it gives CASSWTKTGDYAYEQYF. The chain links TRBV5-1 to TRBJ2-7; TRBD2 matches at 7 bases. This CDR3 comprises 17 residues. The junction had 14 bases not matched to a gene; V was cut back by 3 bases and J by 2 bases. Per germline, CDR1 SGHRS and CDR2 YFSETQ.

This clonotype appeared many times. The V and J genes are TRBV20-1 and TRBJ1-3; unclear D gene. CDR1 and CDR2 (germline): DFQATT, SNEGSKA (reference sequence). The CDR3 sequence is 11 residues long. With 6 bases removed from V and 4 bases from J, the gap between germline ends came to 7 bases. The CDR3 DNA reads TGCAGTGCCTCAGCCGGAAACACCATATATTTT. It codes for CSASAGNTIYF.

This clonotype was recorded at least ten times. The genes are TRBV6-2 or TRBV6-3 and TRBJ2-7; 9 nucleotides line up with TRBD1. J lost 5 bases, V lost 0 bases, and 8 bases had no gene match. This CDR3 region has 16 residues. Germline loops: CDR1 MNHEY, CDR2 SVGEGT. In DNA, the CDR3 is TGTGCCAGCAGTTACTCTATCCCGACAGGGGGAAACGAGCAGTACTTC. Translation gives CASSYSIPTGGNEQYF.

On this clonotype: One base away lies a much larger clone, so this may be a sequencing read error. The V gene is TRBV3-1, the J gene TRBJ2-1; weak D call: TRBD2 (6 bases). Germline V gives CDR1 LGHDT, CDR2 YNNKEL (reference sequence). The CDR3 runs 15 residues. CDR3 DNA sequence: TGTGCCAGCTGCCAAGATAAGGGACTGAGTAATGAGCAGTTCTTC. It specifies CASCQDKGLSNEQFF.

This clonotype was counted ten times or more. V is TRBV29-1 and J is TRBJ2-3, with 7 bases matching TRBD2. The length of the CDR3 is 13 residues. Germline loops: CDR1 SQVTM, CDR2 ANQGSEA. V was clipped by 3 bases and J by 5 bases; unmatched bases: 5. The CDR3: CSVDAGGGDTQYF. DNA for the CDR3: TGCAGCGTTGACGCTGGGGGGGGAGATACGCAGTATTTT.

The CDR3 protein is CASIPGGGSNQPQHF. The CDR3 coding sequence is TGTGCCAGCATACCCGGGGGTGGAAGCAATCAGCCCCAGCATTTT. The rearrangement joins TRBV6-2 or TRBV6-3 to TRBJ1-5; possibly TRBD1 for D (5 bases). Germline-derived CDR1 and CDR2 are MNHEY and SVGEGT. The germline V and J ends were trimmed by 7 bases and 1 base, with 14 bases remaining between them. The CDR3 is made up of 15 amino acids.

This clonotype has more than one count but fewer than ten. This chain connects TRBV7-9 to TRBJ2-7, with D uncertain. Germline loops: CDR1 SEHNR, CDR2 FQNEAQ (reference sequence). The ends were cut back, 6 bases at V and 0 bases at J, with 18 bases in the middle. The CDR3 contains 16 residues. The CDR3 DNA reads as TGTGCCAGCAGTAGGAATAGGGCTTTCAGCTCCTACGAGCAGTACTTC. It yields the protein CASSRNRAFSSYEQYF.